The next 31 T cell receptor beta chains were all read from a single sample in a study of blood T cell repertoires in COVID-19. Profiling relied on immunoSEQ multiplex PCR, and the TCRdb table lists in-frame clones only, not all of them. The repertoire holds 65,000 to 90,000 clones, 80% to 85% seen once, with around 30% in the top ten. The sequencing sample was made of peripheral blood. The receptor source for this set is a human donor in a cohort sampled during active COVID-19.

The chain couples TRBV7-3 to TRBJ2-1, with 11 bases matching TRBD2. Germline values: CDR1 SGHTA, CDR2 FQGTGA. J lost 7 bases, V lost 5 bases, and 13 bases had no gene match. This CDR3 has 17 residues. CDR3 residues: CASSVRPGTSGRNEQFF. The CDR3 DNA follows: TGTGCCAGCAGCGTTCGACCCGGGACTAGCGGTCGTAATGAGCAGTTCTTC.

The chain recombines TRBV4-1 with TRBJ2-7, with TRBD2 as a possible D gene (6 bases). V shed 3 bases and J shed 3 bases, with 12 bases lying between them. Germline assignment: CDR1 MGHRA and CDR2 YSYEKL. This CDR3 comprises 14 residues. CDR3 DNA: TGCGCCAGCAGCCAGAGCTTGGGGGGCTACGAGCAGTACTTC. It encodes CASSQSLGGYEQYF.

This chain uses TRBV29-1 with TRBJ2-7; possibly TRBD2 for D (7 bases). Germline V gene lookup returns CDR1 SQVTM and CDR2 ANQGSEA. Between the trimmed V and J ends, which lost 4 bases and 3 bases, there was a span of 25 bases. The CDR3 is 17 amino acids. CDR3 in DNA: TGCAGCGTTGTGAGCGCGGGGGCGCCCCTCGAGGGCTACGAGCAGTACTTC. Amino acid sequence: CSVVSAGAPLEGYEQYF.

The chain recombines TRBV7-7 with TRBJ1-5, with 12 bases identical to TRBD1. Germline loops: CDR1 SSHAT, CDR2 FNYEAQ (reference sequence). V shed 4 bases and J 0 bases; nucleotides not matched to a gene: 4. CDR3 length equals 17 residues. The chain's CDR3 is CASSSGQGALSNQPQHF. CDR3 DNA: TGTGCCAGCAGCTCGGGACAGGGGGCCCTTAGCAATCAGCCCCAGCATTTT. Drawing the rest from reference TRBV7-7 and TRBJ1-5, the complete variable domain is GAGVSQSPRYKVTKRGQDVTLRCDPISSHATLYWYQQALGQGPEFLTYFNYEAQPDKSGLPSDRFSAERPEGSISTLTIQRTEQRDSAMYRCASSSGQGALSNQPQHFGDGTRLSIL.

V gene TRBV11-3 combines with J gene TRBJ2-7; D remains ambiguous. The CDR3 has 12 residues. Germline V lookup: CDR1 SGHNT, CDR2 YENEEA. V shed 3 bases and J shed 0 bases, with 3 bases lying between them. CDR3 in DNA: TGTGCCAGCAGCTTTCGCTCCTACGAGCAGTACTTC. Translation: CASSFRSYEQYF.

V usage is TRBV6-5 and J usage is TRBJ1-1; 9 positions agree with TRBD1. CDR1 is MNHEY and CDR2 is SVGAGI in the germline V gene. The CDR3 length is 14 residues. Germline trimming cut 4 bases from V and 6 bases from J; bases unmatched to any gene: 6. Written as DNA, the CDR3 is TGTGCCAGCAGTTCCGGGACAGGGATCGCTGAAGCTTTCTTT. It is translated as CASSSGTGIAEAFF.

This chain joins TRBV7-2 and TRBJ1-1, with D possibly TRBD1 on 6 matching bases. Trimming removed 4 bases from V and 1 base from J, with 10 bases in between. The germline V gene encodes CDR1 SGHTA and CDR2 FQGNSA. The CDR3 contains 14 residues. The CDR3 here is CASSSQGGNTEAFF. CDR3 nucleotides: TGTGCCAGCAGCTCACAGGGTGGGAACACTGAAGCTTTCTTT. The entire variable domain, with the rest obtained from reference TRBV7-2 and TRBJ1-1, is as follows: GAGVSQSPSNKVTEKGKDVELRCDPISGHTALYWYRQSLGQGLEFLIYFQGNSAPDKSGLPSDRFSAERTGGSVSTLTIQRTQQEDSAVYLCASSSQGGNTEAFFGQGTRLTVV.

This clone turned up a few times. The chain links TRBV18 to TRBJ2-7; tentative D call: TRBD1 (6 bases). V was clipped by 6 bases and J by 7 bases, with 22 bases between them. In germline, CDR1 is KGHSH, CDR2 LQKENI. The CDR3 is 15 amino acids. CDR3 loop: CASSPGTMARYEQYF. The CDR3, as DNA: TGTGCCAGCTCTCCCGGGACAATGGCCCGCTATGAGCAGTACTTC.

This clone was counted a single time. J is TRBJ1-4 and V is TRBV7-8; 7 bases agree with TRBD1. CDR1 and CDR2 from the germline V gene are SGHVS and FQNEAQ. V lost 5 bases to trimming and J lost 0 bases; unmatched junction nucleotides: 3. This CDR3 comprises 15 residues. CDR3 region: CASSRGTATNEKLFF. The CDR3 DNA follows: TGTGCCAGCAGCCGAGGGACAGCAACTAATGAAAAACTGTTTTTT.

The rearrangement uses TRBV10-3 and TRBJ2-7; D perhaps matches TRBD2 (5 bases). The CDR3 consists of 12 residues. The germline V gene encodes CDR1 ENHRY and CDR2 SYGVKD. Trimming removed 4 bases from V and 6 bases from J, with 10 bases in between. The CDR3 DNA is TGTGCCATCAGTGTTGAGCGGCTCGAGCAGTACTTC. Translating it yields CAISVERLEQYF.

This chain links TRBV18 with TRBJ1-5; no clear D. Trimming stripped 6 bases from V and 7 bases from J, with 13 bases between. Looked up from germline, CDR1 is KGHSH and CDR2 is LQKENI. The CDR3 contains 13 residues. The CDR3 spells CASSPTTLQPQHF. The CDR3 DNA reads as TGTGCCAGCTCGCCTACCACTCTCCAGCCCCAGCATTTT.

The DNA of the CDR3 is TGTGCCACCCCGCCCAACAGGAACTCTGGAAACACCATATATTTT. Translating gives CATPPNRNSGNTIYF. The rearrangement joins TRBV7-6 to TRBJ1-3; D might be TRBD1 (5 bases). Per the germline V gene, CDR1 is SGHVS and CDR2 is FNYEAQ. V shed 10 bases and J shed 0 bases, with 16 bases lying between them. The CDR3 has 15 amino acids.

The chain recombines TRBV7-9 with TRBJ1-4; D is undetermined. Germline values: CDR1 SEHNR, CDR2 FQNEAQ (reference sequence). Between the trimmed V and J ends, which lost 1 base and 13 bases, there was a span of 7 bases. This CDR3 spans 11 amino acids. DNA of the CDR3: TGTGCCAGCAGCTTAGGGGGAGGACTGTTTTTT. Amino acids: CASSLGGGLFF. Variable domain in full (rest from reference TRBV7-9 and TRBJ1-4): DTGVSQNPRHKITKRGQNVTFRCDPISEHNRLYWYRQTLGQGPEFLTYFQNEAQLEKSRLLSDRFSAERPKGSFSTLEIQRTEQGDSAMYLCASSLGGGLFFGSGTQLSVL.

This rearrangement joins TRBV11-3 to TRBJ2-7; the match to TRBD2 covers 11 bases. This CDR3 is 16 amino acids long. Trimming took 1 base from V and 2 from J; bases not matched to a gene: 4. Germline CDR1 SGHNT, CDR2 YENEEA. DNA for the CDR3: TGTGCCAGCAGCTTAGGGAAGGGACTAGCGGCCTACGAGCAGTACTTC. Its protein product is CASSLGKGLAAYEQYF.

The chain combines TRBV11-1 with TRBJ1-1; D is ambiguous. The CDR3 has 13 amino acids. V lost 1 base to trimming and J lost 8 bases, with 11 bases between them. Germline V gene sequence: CDR1 SGHAT, CDR2 FQDESV (reference sequence). DNA of the CDR3: TGTGCCAGCAGCTTAGTGATCGGTACGGAAGCTTTCTTT. Amino acids: CASSLVIGTEAFF.

The chain employs TRBV7-2 and TRBJ1-5; 10 bases map to TRBD1. The CDR3 totals 18 residues. Germline lookup yields CDR1 SGHTA and CDR2 FQGNSA. The trim removed 3 bases at V and 3 bases at J, leaving 11 bases unmatched. DNA of the CDR3: TGTGCCAGCAGCTTCAGCTTACCGGGACAGGGGACCAATCAGCCCCAGCATTTT. This encodes CASSFSLPGQGTNQPQHF.

The rearrangement uses TRBV29-1 and TRBJ2-3; TRBD1 agrees at 7 bases. The CDR3 contains 12 residues. Trimming at V came to 8 bases and at J to 2 bases, leaving 4 bases not matched to a gene. Germline values: CDR1 SQVTM, CDR2 ANQGSEA. DNA for the CDR3: TGCAGCACGGGACAGTCCACAGATACGCAGTATTTT. As protein: CSTGQSTDTQYF.

CDR3 DNA sequence: TGTGCCAGCAGCTCCTTAGCGAGGGGGACGAATACGCAGTATTTT. Its protein product is CASSSLARGTNTQYF. V usage is TRBV11-2 and J usage is TRBJ2-3, with D possibly TRBD1 on 6 matching bases. The V gene lost 4 bases and the J gene lost 7 bases, with 18 bases spanning the gap. The CDR3 loop spans 15 amino acids. Germline-derived CDR1 and CDR2 are SGHAT and FQNNGV.

The chain is built from TRBV7-9 and TRBJ2-7, with 9 bases that match TRBD1. The CDR3 contains 16 residues. Unmatched junction bases numbered 14, after V lost 7 bases and J lost 4 bases. The V gene's germline CDR1 is SEHNR and CDR2 FQNEAQ (reference sequence). CDR3 nucleotide sequence: TGTGCCAGCACCACCGGCTTAACACAGGGGGCATACGAGCAGTACTTC. Its protein product is CASTTGLTQGAYEQYF.

This chain connects TRBV9 to TRBJ1-2; D is unclear. Germline CDR1 SGDLS, CDR2 YYNGEE. The CDR3 loop spans 13 amino acids. The V end lost 4 bases, the J end lost 7 bases, and 14 bases lay between the germline ends. The CDR3 DNA follows: TGTGCCAGCAGCCCTCCTAATGAGGGTGGCTACACCTTC. This codes for CASSPPNEGGYTF.

This clone has only a few counts. J is TRBJ1-2 and V is TRBV7-8, with D possibly being TRBD1 (5 bases). CDR1 is SGHVS, CDR2 FQNEAQ, per germline. The CDR3 has 15 amino acids. V lost 2 bases, J lost 4 bases, and 14 bases lay in between. In DNA, the CDR3 is TGTGCCAGCAGCTTAACCCCCGACAGCCGCTATGGCTACACCTTC. Translation gives CASSLTPDSRYGYTF.

V usage is TRBV3-1 (or the pseudogene TRBV3-2) and J usage is TRBJ1-6; 8 bases fit TRBD1. This CDR3 contains 23 residues. V shed 0 bases, J shed 4 bases, and the junction held 23 bases outside the gene matches. CDR1 LGHDT and CDR2 YNNKEL come from the germline V gene (reference sequence). The CDR3, as DNA: TGTGCCAGCAGCCAAGATCGGGAAGAGACAGGGGACTATTATTTCTCGTATAATTCACCCCTCCACTTT. It translates to CASSQDREETGDYYFSYNSPLHF.

This chain joins TRBV9 and TRBJ1-1; a possible D gene is TRBD1 (5 bases). The V and J ends lost 4 bases and 1 base respectively, with 11 bases between them. CDR1 and CDR2 (germline): SGDLS, YYNGEE. CDR3 length: 14 residues. This CDR3 is CASSSRGENTEAFF. CDR3 DNA: TGTGCCAGCAGCTCACGGGGGGAGAACACTGAAGCTTTCTTT.

This clone has a handful of counts. The V gene is TRBV24-1, the J gene TRBJ1-6, with 7 bases matching TRBD1. V shed 8 bases and J 10 bases; nucleotides not matched to a gene: 10. The CDR3 totals 14 residues. CDR1 and CDR2 from the germline V gene are KGHDR and SFDVKD. CDR3 nucleotide sequence: TGTGCCACCATCCGACAGGGTTCAGGGTCACCCCTCCACTTT. This translates into CATIRQGSGSPLHF.

The chain recombines TRBV4-1 with TRBJ1-6; D not resolved. The CDR3 runs to 13 residues. Trimming stripped 1 base from V and 5 bases from J, with 3 bases between. Per the germline V gene, CDR1 is MGHRA and CDR2 is YSYEKL. The CDR3 spells CASSQANNSPLHF. Here the CDR3 DNA reads TGCGCCAGCAGCCAAGCAAATAATTCACCCCTCCACTTT.

The chain links TRBV10-3 to TRBJ1-2; D uncertain. CDR3 length: 14 residues. The germline V and J ends were trimmed by 0 bases and 3 bases, with 8 bases remaining between them. Looked up from germline, CDR1 is ENHRY and CDR2 is SYGVKD. The CDR3 spells CAISESGSYYGYTF. In DNA, the CDR3 is TGTGCCATCAGTGAGTCGGGGAGTTACTATGGCTACACCTTC.

The V gene is TRBV7-2, the J gene TRBJ1-2; 9 nucleotides align to TRBD1. Germline V lookup: CDR1 SGHTA, CDR2 FQGNSA. This CDR3 region has 18 residues. The V and J ends lost 0 bases and 1 base, in that order; junction bases with no gene match: 9. The CDR3 spells CASSLAPGQGRGNYGYTF. The CDR3, as DNA: TGTGCCAGCAGCTTAGCGCCCGGACAGGGGAGGGGTAACTATGGCTACACCTTC.

The chain employs TRBV2 and TRBJ2-2, with 13 bases lining up with TRBD2. The J segment lost 3 bases and the V segment lost 6 bases, leaving 4 bases of the junction unmatched. CDR3 length: 16 amino acids. Germline V gene sequence: CDR1 SNHLY, CDR2 FYNNEI. The CDR3 spells CASSSLAGGYTGELFF. CDR3 in DNA: TGTGCCAGCAGCTCACTAGCGGGGGGGTACACCGGGGAGCTGTTTTTT.

The chain combines TRBV3-1 (or the pseudogene TRBV3-2) with TRBJ2-3, with 9 bases fitting TRBD2. CDR1 and CDR2 (germline): LGHDT, YNNKEL (reference sequence). V shed 3 bases and J 5 bases; nucleotides not matched to a gene: 9. The CDR3 contains 16 residues. This CDR3 is CASSQGVAGEGDTQYF. In DNA form, the CDR3 reads TGTGCCAGCAGCCAGGGGGTAGCGGGGGAGGGAGATACGCAGTATTTT.

The chain recombines TRBV5-1 with TRBJ1-2; no reliable D call. The germline V gene encodes CDR1 SGHRS and CDR2 YFSETQ. The V end was cut by 0 bases, the J end by 4 bases, with 16 bases between. This CDR3 is built from 16 residues. CDR3 sequence reads: CASSLEGEGWVYGYTF. The CDR3 DNA reads as TGCGCCAGCAGCTTGGAAGGAGAGGGCTGGGTCTATGGCTACACCTTC. Drawing the rest from reference TRBV5-1 and TRBJ1-2, the complete variable domain is KAGVTQTPRYLIKTRGQQVTLSCSPISGHRSVSWYQQTPGQGLQFLFEYFSETQRNKGNFPGRFSGRQFSNSRSEMNVSTLELGDSALYLCASSLEGEGWVYGYTFGSGTRLTVV.

There are a few counts of this clone. For the CDR3, the DNA is TGTGCCAGCAGCGTCGATGCAGGGGGCGTATTTGATGGCTACACCTTC. Its translation is CASSVDAGGVFDGYTF. V usage is TRBV9 and J usage is TRBJ1-2; the match to TRBD1 covers 8 bases. The CDR3 runs 16 residues. V lost 2 bases to trimming and J lost 6 bases; unmatched junction nucleotides: 12. Germline V gene sequence: CDR1 SGDLS, CDR2 YYNGEE.